Presented here are 9 T cell receptor beta chains from one specimen sequenced in a study of beta chain features in type 1 diabetes. Expressed TCRB transcripts were sequenced because the isolated RNA had all been reverse transcribed beforehand. Clones were read by immunoSEQ multiplex PCR, and TCRdb kept only the in-frame ones, dropping some. The sample consists of hundreds of thousands of clones, about 30% of them appearing once. The sample was naive CD4+ T cells from blood. The receptors come from a young man in good health.

In this sample, this clone turned up a few times. V usage is TRBV30 and J usage is TRBJ2-3; D call uncertain. The CDR3 covers 11 residues. V lost 5 bases to trimming and J lost 9 bases, with 12 bases between them. CDR1 and CDR2 from the germline V gene are GTSNPN and SVGIG (reference sequence). CDR3 region: CAWGPRLTQYF. In DNA form, the CDR3 reads TGTGCCTGGGGACCCCGGCTAACGCAGTATTTT.

The chain links TRBV29-1 to TRBJ1-1, with D possibly being TRBD1 (6 bases). Trimming left V 6 bases short and J 4 bases short, with 18 bases between. From germline, CDR1 is SQVTM and CDR2 ANQGSEA. This CDR3 spans 14 amino acids. In DNA, the CDR3 is TGCAGCGTGAAAAACAGGGCGCCGGGCACTGAAGCTTTCTTT. As protein: CSVKNRAPGTEAFF.

In its sample, this clone was seen a few times. This chain links TRBV29-1 with TRBJ2-7, with D tentatively TRBD2 (5 bases). The germline CDR1 and CDR2 sequences are SQVTM and ANQGSEA. The CDR3 runs to 14 residues. V gave up 0 bases and J gave up 4 bases, with 13 bases separating them. The chain's CDR3 is CSVEESRRGYEQYF. In DNA form, the CDR3 reads TGCAGCGTTGAAGAGTCGAGACGAGGGTACGAGCAGTACTTC.

This clone was seen just once. The chain links TRBV19 to TRBJ2-1; 9 bases are a match to TRBD2. Germline CDR1 reads LNHDA; CDR2 reads SQIVND (reference sequence). Losses at the gene ends were 4 bases for V and 8 bases for J; bases not matched to a gene: 12. The CDR3 extends over 16 amino acids. The CDR3 region is CASSTLGLAKSYEQFF. The CDR3 nucleotides are TGTGCCAGTAGTACCTTAGGACTAGCGAAATCCTATGAGCAGTTCTTC.

This clone turned up a few times. The chain carries TRBV30 and TRBJ1-2; weak D call: TRBD1 (5 bases). Germline CDR1 GTSNPN, CDR2 SVGIG (reference sequence). The CDR3 is made up of 17 amino acids. V was shortened by 1 base and J by 5 bases, with 23 bases between the two germline ends. CDR3 amino acids: CAWSGLQGRWAPYGYTF. As DNA, the CDR3 is TGTGCCTGGAGTGGGCTCCAGGGCAGGTGGGCCCCTTATGGCTACACCTTC. Supplemented by reference TRBV30 and TRBJ1-2, the full variable domain reads SQTIHQWPATLVQPVGSPLSLECTVEGTSNPNLYWYRQAAGRGLQLLFYSVGIGQISSEVPQNLSASRPQDRQFILSSKKLLLSDSGFYLCAWSGLQGRWAPYGYTFGSGTRLTVV.

This clone was counted only a few times. The chain joins TRBV5-1 to TRBJ2-1; 11 positions match TRBD2. Germline CDR1 and CDR2: SGHRS and YFSETQ. The CDR3 is 15 amino acids. V lost 3 bases and J lost 6; bases outside the gene matches: 5. DNA for the CDR3: TGCGCCAGCAGCTGGGGACTAGCGGACTTCAATGAGCAGTTCTTC. As protein: CASSWGLADFNEQFF.

The V call is TRBV23-1, the J call TRBJ1-3; unclear D gene. TRBV23-1 is given ORF status, its function remaining uncertain. The CDR3 is made up of 10 amino acids. V was shortened by 6 bases and J by 7 bases, with 4 bases between the two germline ends. The CDR3 DNA reads TGCGCCAGCAGCCCTAACACCATATATTTT. This gives the protein CASSPNTIYF.

This chain links TRBV19 with TRBJ2-5, with D maybe TRBD2 (5 bases). Germline V lookup: CDR1 LNHDA, CDR2 SQIVND (reference sequence). V was pared by 3 bases and J by 5 bases, with 10 bases between. The CDR3 length is 13 residues. CDR3 residues: CASSIRGEETQYF. As DNA, the CDR3 is TGTGCCAGTAGTATTCGGGGAGAGGAGACCCAGTACTTC.

The chain links TRBV4-3 to TRBJ1-1; no firm D call. CDR3 length: 15 residues. Germline-derived CDR1 and CDR2 are LGHNA and YSLEER. Trimming stripped 3 bases from V and 4 bases from J, with 15 bases between. The CDR3 bases are TGCGCCAGCAGCCAGATTACAGTGGGAGTCACTGAAGCTTTCTTT. Translated, it gives CASSQITVGVTEAFF.